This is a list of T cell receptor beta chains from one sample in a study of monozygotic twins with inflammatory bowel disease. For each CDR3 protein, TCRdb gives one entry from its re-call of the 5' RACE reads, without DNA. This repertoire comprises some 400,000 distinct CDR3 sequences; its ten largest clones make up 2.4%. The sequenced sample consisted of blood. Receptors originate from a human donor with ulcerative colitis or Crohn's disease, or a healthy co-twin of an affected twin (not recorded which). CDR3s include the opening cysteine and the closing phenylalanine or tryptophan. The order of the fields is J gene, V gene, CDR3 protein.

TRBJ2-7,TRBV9,CASSPMDRGHSRSYEQYF
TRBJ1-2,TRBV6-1,CASSERIGYTF
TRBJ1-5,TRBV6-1,CASRGNRDRDQPQHF
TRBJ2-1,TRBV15,CATSSMSTRSGGEQFF
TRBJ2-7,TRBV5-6,CASSKQLPYEQYF
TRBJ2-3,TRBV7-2,CASSLRVELAGTQYF
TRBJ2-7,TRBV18,CASSFGTPPYEQYF
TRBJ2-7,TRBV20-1,CSGVVDRNSYEQYF
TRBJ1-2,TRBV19,CASSITTGWYGYTF
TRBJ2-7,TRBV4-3,CASSRTNQGGGYEQYF
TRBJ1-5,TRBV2,CASSRENEVQPQHF
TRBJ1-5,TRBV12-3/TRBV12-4,CASSFAGTGDFNQPQHF
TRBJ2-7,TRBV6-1,CASSEYGTALVAYF
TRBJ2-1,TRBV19,CASSILFISGEQFF
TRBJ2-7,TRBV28,CASSFPLQGYSYEQYF
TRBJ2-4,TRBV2,CASEDGNKNIQYF
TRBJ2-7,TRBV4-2,CASSLLKKTGEEQYF
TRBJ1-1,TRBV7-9,CASSLRQGDTEAFF
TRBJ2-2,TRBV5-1,CASSLVTGVTGELFF
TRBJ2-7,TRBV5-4,CASSLTGADEQYF
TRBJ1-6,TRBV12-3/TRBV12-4,CASSRTRVVNSPLHF
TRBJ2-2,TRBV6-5,CASSYSGTGELFF
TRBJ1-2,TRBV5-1,CASSFPQGDGYTF
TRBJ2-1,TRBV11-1,CASTDSGKVDEQFF
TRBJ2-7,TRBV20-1,CSAVPGIHEQYF
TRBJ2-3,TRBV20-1,CSAPRRDTQYF
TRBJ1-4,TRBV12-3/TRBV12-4,CASSRDRPLGTNEKLFF
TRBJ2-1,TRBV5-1,CASSLVASGGYNEQFF
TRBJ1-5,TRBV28,CASSLGVGNQPQHF
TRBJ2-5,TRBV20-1,CSARPLGGGGQETQYF
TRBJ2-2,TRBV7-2,CASSTDNRATGELFF
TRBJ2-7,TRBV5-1,CASSFRGPTPEVVYEQYF
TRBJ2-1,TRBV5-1,CASSIDTPGMYNEQFF
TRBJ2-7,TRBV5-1,CASSLGGVVPDEQYF
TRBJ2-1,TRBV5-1,CASSLSGSTSYNEQFF
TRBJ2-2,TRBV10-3,CAINTGTSGNTGELFF
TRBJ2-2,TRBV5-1,CASSFTAANTGELFF
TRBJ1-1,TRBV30,CAWSSGGITEAFF
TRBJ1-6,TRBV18,CASSPQRISYNSPLHF
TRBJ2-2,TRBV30,CAWRQVRAGELFF
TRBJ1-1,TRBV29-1,CSVVGQMNTEAFF
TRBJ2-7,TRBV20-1,CSAQEPGAYEQYF
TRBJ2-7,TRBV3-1,CASSRTGYTSYEQYF
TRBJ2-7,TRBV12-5,CASGLGDRGNYEQYF
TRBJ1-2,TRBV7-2,CASSLEVAGFTF
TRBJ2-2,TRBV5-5,CASSLRQYTGELFF
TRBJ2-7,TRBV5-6,CASSPLDRSVGVGSYEQYF
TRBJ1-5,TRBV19,CASSLSGTDSNQPQHF
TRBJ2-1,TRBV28,CASSLNVGEQFF
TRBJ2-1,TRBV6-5,CASRGRSEQFF
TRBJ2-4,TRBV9,CASSARSSPGAKNIQYF
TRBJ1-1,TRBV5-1,CASSQQTPWNTEAFF
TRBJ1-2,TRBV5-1,CASSLGAATQASRYAYTF
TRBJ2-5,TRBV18,CASSSRTSGREETQYF